A single T cell receptor beta chain is shown here with its context. Antigen: not known. These data come from a study of cytomegalovirus exposure and HLA in healthy donors. Study conclusions and caveats: Immune exposure data for these donors was limited to CMV serostatus. Of the V segments, some could not be distinguished, including TRBV6-2 and TRBV6-3, and were excluded. Earlier analysis yielded a pattern in which most TCR beta V segments were productive about 90% or about 30% of the time.

V trimming: 0 bases; J trimming: 5 bases; junction bases outside the gene matches: 6. The germline gives CDR1 SGHRS, CDR2 YFSETQ. This CDR3 contains 16 residues. In the PCR, 60 Vbeta and 13 Jbeta primers were used. Assay: immunoSEQ multiplex PCR; the TCRdb copy retains only in-frame clones and omits some. This sample has 60,000 to 95,000 clones, with 80% to 90% found just once. The sequencing input was PBMCs. This clonotype originated in a man in his 70s in good health and CMV-seropositive. The chain is built from TRBV5-1 and TRBJ2-5, with 11 nucleotides matching TRBD2. Written as DNA, the CDR3 is TGCGCCAGCAGCTTGGATAGCGGGAGGGCGGTTGAGACCCAGTACTTC. It yields the protein CASSLDSGRAVETQYF.